This entry describes one T cell receptor beta chain. Germline CDR1 is MNHNS and CDR2 is SASEGT. The V and J ends lost 1 base and 5 bases respectively, with 20 bases between them. The CDR3 totals 17 residues. The sample belongs to a study of T cells after somatic rescue of genetic block. This table comes from immunoSEQ multiplex PCR, and its TCRdb copy is limited to in-frame clones, with some not included. The top ten clones hold about 1.5% of a sample with roughly 92,000 clones, about nine tenths of them seen once. The rearrangement joins TRBV6-1 to TRBJ2-5; D gene uncertain. Sequenced: peripheral blood mononuclear cells (PBMCs). This clonotype was obtained from a woman aged 18-35 years. The CDR3 spells CASSEDYQDPAQETQYF. CDR3 sequence (DNA): TGTGCCAGCAGTGAAGACTACCAGGACCCTGCCCAGGAGACCCAGTACTTC.